The 15 T cell receptor beta chains presented below share a single source sample, sequenced in a study of cytomegalovirus exposure and HLA in healthy donors. PCR was performed using 60 Vbeta and 13 Jbeta primers. Method: immunoSEQ multiplex PCR; TCRdb's copy keeps in-frame clones and lacks some. The repertoire includes some 150,000 clones, about 85% of them detected once, and roughly 2.3% sits in the top ten. Specimen: PBMCs. These receptors all stem from a woman younger than 30 in good health and CMV-seronegative.

The rearrangement uses TRBV19 and TRBJ2-5, with 7 bases fitting TRBD2. CDR1 and CDR2 (germline): LNHDA, SQIVND (reference sequence). The CDR3 loop spans 16 amino acids. V was clipped by 3 bases and J by 4 bases; unmatched bases: 11. The CDR3 here is CASSMGDSTGGETQYF. DNA for the CDR3: TGTGCCAGTAGTATGGGTGACAGTACGGGAGGAGAGACCCAGTACTTC.

CDR3: CASMQAGPSYEQYF. Written as DNA, the CDR3 is TGTGCCAGCATGCAGGCGGGACCATCCTACGAGCAGTACTTC. V and J are TRBV27 and TRBJ2-7, with D tentatively TRBD2 (6 bases). V lost 7 bases and J lost 1, with 14 bases in between. CDR3 size: 14 residues. Germline V gene sequence: CDR1 MNHEY, CDR2 SMNVEV (reference sequence).

This clone has more than one count but fewer than ten. This chain joins TRBV5-6 and TRBJ2-7; D is unclear. Germline values: CDR1 SGHDT, CDR2 YYEEEE. This CDR3 contains 13 residues. Trimming stripped 5 bases from V and 6 bases from J, with 15 bases between. The CDR3 nucleotides are TGTGCCAGCAGGAATGATCAGGTAGGCGAGCAGTACTTC. Its protein product is CASRNDQVGEQYF.

The chain recombines TRBV9 with TRBJ1-3, with D possibly being TRBD1 (6 bases). This CDR3 region has 16 residues. The V end was cut by 4 bases, the J end by 6 bases, with 20 bases between. From germline, CDR1 is SGDLS and CDR2 YYNGEE. The chain's CDR3 is CASSPRGGGSENTIYF. The CDR3 nucleotides read TGTGCCAGCAGCCCCCGGGGAGGGGGTTCGGAAAACACCATATATTTT.

The chain recombines TRBV7-2 with TRBJ2-2; 8 bases line up with TRBD1. Germline V gene sequence: CDR1 SGHTA, CDR2 FQGNSA. Unmatched junction bases numbered 17, after V lost 5 bases and J lost 3 bases. The CDR3 runs to 19 residues. CDR3 amino acids: CASSPRWTGRSWDTGELFF. CDR3 coding DNA: TGTGCCAGCAGCCCACGATGGACAGGGAGGAGCTGGGACACCGGGGAGCTGTTTTTT.

This sequence joins TRBV19 and TRBJ1-4, with D possibly TRBD1 on 6 matching bases. The CDR3 runs 14 residues. Germline loops: CDR1 LNHDA, CDR2 SQIVND (reference sequence). V was shortened by 1 base and J by 7 bases, with 10 bases between the two germline ends. The CDR3 reads CASSIVGRGEKLFF. CDR3 nucleotides: TGTGCCAGTAGTATAGTGGGCAGGGGTGAAAAACTGTTTTTT.

V and J are TRBV5-1 and TRBJ1-5, with 10 bases fitting TRBD1. The CDR3 extends over 15 amino acids. V lost 0 bases to trimming and J lost 4 bases; unmatched junction nucleotides: 1. CDR1 and CDR2 from the germline V gene are SGHRS and YFSETQ. The CDR3 nucleotides are TGCGCCAGCAGCTTGGAGGGACAGGGGAATCAGCCCCAGCATTTT. Residues: CASSLEGQGNQPQHF.

This clone was seen once. This sequence joins TRBV21-1 and TRBJ2-3; the table's TRBD1 call for D was not verified on the DNA. TRBV21-1 is given as a pseudogene. CDR3 length: 19 residues. As DNA, the CDR3 is TGTGCCAGCAGCAAAGCGGGCAGGGGCCCAACCCCCGACACAGATACGCAGTATTTT. Protein product: CASSKAGRGPTPDTDTQYF.

The V gene is TRBV5-6, the J gene TRBJ1-5; tentatively, D is TRBD1 (6 bases). The CDR3 has 15 amino acids. Trimming took 3 bases from V and 2 from J, leaving 12 bases between them. Germline values: CDR1 SGHDT, CDR2 YYEEEE. The CDR3 nucleotides are TGTGCCAGCAGCTCGTGGGGGCGAGGCAATCAGCCCCAGCATTTT. Translation: CASSSWGRGNQPQHF.

The genes are TRBV2 and TRBJ1-4; D call uncertain. V lost 6 bases, J lost 8 bases, and 19 bases lay in between. The germline gives CDR1 SNHLY, CDR2 FYNNEI. This CDR3 spans 15 amino acids. CDR3 region: CASSAHRGSREKLFF. DNA of the CDR3: TGTGCCAGCAGCGCACACAGAGGGTCTAGGGAAAAACTGTTTTTT.

This chain links TRBV27 with TRBJ2-1, with D perhaps TRBD1 (6 bases). Deletions cut 1 base from V and 7 bases from J, with 17 bases between. The CDR3 contains 16 residues. In germline, CDR1 is MNHEY, CDR2 SMNVEV (reference sequence). The CDR3 protein is CASSLWAGAQGNEQFF. The CDR3 DNA sequence: TGTGCCAGCAGTTTATGGGCAGGGGCCCAAGGGAATGAGCAGTTCTTC.

The rearrangement joins TRBV30 to TRBJ2-6, with a possible D match to TRBD2 (6 bases). CDR3 length equals 15 residues. CDR1 and CDR2 from the germline V gene are GTSNPN and SVGIG (reference sequence). V gave up 5 bases and J gave up 2 bases, with 13 bases separating them. Written as DNA, the CDR3 is TGTGCCTGGGCGCGGGGAGGCACTGGGGCCAACGTCCTGACTTTC. Its translation is CAWARGGTGANVLTF.

The chain carries TRBV5-6 and TRBJ2-7, with D perhaps TRBD1 (5 bases). Trimming took 2 bases from V and 6 from J, leaving 15 bases between them. Germline V lookup: CDR1 SGHDT, CDR2 YYEEEE. This CDR3 has 14 residues. For the CDR3, the DNA is TGTGCCAGCAGCTTTGGCAGGGCGTTCGTCGAGCAGTACTTC. It specifies CASSFGRAFVEQYF.

The chain recombines TRBV9 with TRBJ2-1, with D unresolved. Looked up from germline, CDR1 is SGDLS and CDR2 is YYNGEE. CDR3 length: 12 residues. Trimming cost V 3 bases and J 4 bases, with 5 bases left between them. CDR3 DNA sequence: TGTGCCAGCAGCGGACAATACAATGAGCAGTTCTTC. It yields the protein CASSGQYNEQFF.

This rearrangement joins TRBV2 to TRBJ2-7, with TRBD2 matching 16 bases. The germline V gene has CDR1 SNHLY and CDR2 FYNNEI. V shed 6 bases, J shed 5 bases, and the junction held 7 bases outside the gene matches. CDR3 length: 16 amino acids. The CDR3 spells CASRWGLAGGPDEQYF. DNA for the CDR3: TGTGCCAGCAGGTGGGGACTAGCGGGAGGGCCGGACGAGCAGTACTTC. Using reference TRBV2 and TRBJ2-7 for the parts outside the CDR3, the full variable domain is EPEVTQTPSHQVTQMGQEVILRCVPISNHLYFYWYRQILGQKVEFLVSFYNNEISEKSEIFDDQFSVERPDGSNFTLKIRSTKLEDSAMYFCASRWGLAGGPDEQYFGPGTRLTVT.